This TCR beta chain comes out of a study of T-cell memory formation after mild COVID-19. Study-wide background: Largely donor-specific TCR clusters were found.

V lost 3 bases and J 3 bases, leaving 10 bases between the germline ends. This CDR3 has 13 amino acids. Germline lookup yields CDR1 SGHRS and CDR2 YFSETQ. In its sample, this clonotype was seen a few times. Its antigen is as yet unknown. Overall study findings and caveats: Contracting CD4+ clones were located mainly in CM and EM, and CD8+ clones in EMRA.

TCRdb called the 5' RACE reads again in MiXCR, with one record for every CDR3 protein. The sample holds fewer than 300,000 distinct CDR3 sequences, approximately 15% seen once. Sequencing was done on a sample of PBMCs or a T cell subset sorted from them (not recorded which). The source is a man aged 18 to 30 who had mild COVID-19 (a few samples of this study predate the infection). Cell type and time point are not known. V usage is TRBV5-1 and J usage is TRBJ2-7; D call uncertain. CDR3: CASSSNTGYEQYF. CDR3 nucleotide sequence: TGCGCCAGCAGCTCCAACACGGGCTACGAGCAGTACTTC.